This T cell receptor (beta chain) was found in a study of CD8+ T cells in alopecia areata. Study at large: At a dose of 5 to 10 mg twice daily, oral tofacitinib was given to treated patients. Patients in the study were on tofacitinib for 6 to 18 months, then off it for 6 months. Study-wide results and caveats: Clonality in lesional scalp, especially alopecia totalis/universalis, exceeded that of normal scalp.

The CDR3 consists of 13 residues. Germline V CDR1 and CDR2: SGHRS, YFSETQ. V was shortened by 7 bases and J by 2 bases, with 13 bases between the two germline ends. Once RNA had been extracted, it was reverse transcribed into cDNA to act as the sequencing template. TCRdb keeps only in-frame clones here, not all; method: immunoSEQ multiplex PCR. The table lists 200,000 to 250,000 clones, about 53% of them singletons. Turning to this clone: Its antigen is not identified.

The chain combines TRBV5-1 with TRBJ2-7, with unresolved D. The sequence derives from a human donor with alopecia areata. The input for sequencing was CD4+ T cells sorted from blood, taken at week 0. CDR3 sequence reads: CASAESYPYEQYF. For the CDR3, the DNA is TGCGCCAGCGCCGAGAGCTACCCCTACGAGCAGTACTTC.